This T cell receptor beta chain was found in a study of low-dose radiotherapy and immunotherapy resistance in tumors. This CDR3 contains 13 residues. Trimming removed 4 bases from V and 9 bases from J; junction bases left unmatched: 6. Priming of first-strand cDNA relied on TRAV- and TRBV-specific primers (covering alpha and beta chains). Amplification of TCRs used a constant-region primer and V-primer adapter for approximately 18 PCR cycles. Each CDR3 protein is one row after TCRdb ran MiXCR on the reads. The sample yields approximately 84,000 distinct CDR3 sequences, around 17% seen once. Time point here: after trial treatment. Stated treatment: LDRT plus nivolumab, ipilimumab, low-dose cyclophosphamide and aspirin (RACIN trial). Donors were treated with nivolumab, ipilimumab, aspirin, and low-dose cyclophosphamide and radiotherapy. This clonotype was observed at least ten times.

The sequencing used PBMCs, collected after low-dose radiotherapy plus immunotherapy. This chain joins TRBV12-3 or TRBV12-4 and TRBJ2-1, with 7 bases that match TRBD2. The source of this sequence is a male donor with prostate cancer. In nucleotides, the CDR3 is TGTGCCAGCAGTTCCACTAGCGTGGGTGAGCAGTTCTTC. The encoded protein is CASSSTSVGEQFF.